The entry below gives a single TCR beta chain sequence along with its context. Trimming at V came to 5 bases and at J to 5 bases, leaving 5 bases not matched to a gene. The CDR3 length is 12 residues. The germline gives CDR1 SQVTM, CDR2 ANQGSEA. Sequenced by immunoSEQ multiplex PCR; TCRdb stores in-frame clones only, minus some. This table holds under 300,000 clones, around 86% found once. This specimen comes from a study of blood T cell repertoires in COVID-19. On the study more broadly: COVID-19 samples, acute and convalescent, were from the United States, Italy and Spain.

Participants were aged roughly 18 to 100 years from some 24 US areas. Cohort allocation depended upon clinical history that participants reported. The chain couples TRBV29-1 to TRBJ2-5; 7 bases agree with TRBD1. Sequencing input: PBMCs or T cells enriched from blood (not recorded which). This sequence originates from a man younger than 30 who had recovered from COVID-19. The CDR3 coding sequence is TGCAGCGTTTGGGACAGTTGGGAGACCCAGTACTTC. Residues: CSVWDSWETQYF.